The 20 T cell receptor beta chains listed next were all sequenced from one sample in a study of T cells in Graves' hyperthyroidism and ophthalmopathy. It was RNA transcripts that yielded the amplified TCR beta CDR3 regions. The HTBI set primed first-round TCR CDR3 RT-PCR. Via MiXCR, TCRdb re-called the multiplex PCR reads, giving one row per CDR3 protein. The data show approximately 600,000 distinct CDR3 sequences, with more than 11% seen just once and roughly 5.7% held by the top ten. The sequenced sample consisted of blood. The source of these receptors is a woman in her twenties or thirties with Graves' hyperthyroidism that later progressed to Graves' ophthalmopathy.

This clonotype was counted many times. The J gene is TRBJ2-5, the V gene TRBV20-1; TRBD2 matches at 16 bases. CDR3 length equals 12 residues. V was pared by 6 bases and J by 11 bases, with 3 bases of the junction left unmatched. The germline gives CDR1 DFQATT, CDR2 SNEGSKA (reference sequence). The CDR3 loop is CSAGTSGRVQYF. In nucleotides, the CDR3 is TGCAGTGCGGGGACTAGCGGGAGGGTTCAGTACTTC.

The chain combines TRBV6-1 with TRBJ2-1; a possible D gene is TRBD2 (6 bases). CDR3 length: 14 amino acids. Germline CDR1 MNHNS, CDR2 SASEGT. V dropped 4 bases and J dropped 4 bases, with 11 bases sitting between them. The CDR3 region is CASSVVRDYNEQFF. The CDR3 region has the DNA TGTGCCAGCAGTGTAGTGCGGGATTACAATGAGCAGTTCTTC.

This clonotype was seen ten or more times. J is TRBJ1-5 and V is TRBV3-1; weak D call: TRBD1 (6 bases). Trimming left V 3 bases short and J 5 bases short, with 11 bases between. The CDR3 extends over 14 amino acids. The germline V gene encodes CDR1 LGHDT and CDR2 YNNKEL (reference sequence). The CDR3 is CASSQEGEDQPQHF. The CDR3 DNA reads TGTGCCAGCAGCCAGGAGGGGGAAGATCAGCCCCAGCATTTT.

This clonotype was seen at least ten times. The chain links TRBV27 to TRBJ1-1; no definite D call. This CDR3 has 12 amino acids. CDR1 is MNHEY and CDR2 is SMNVEV in the germline V gene (reference sequence). V was clipped by 8 bases and J by 6 bases, with 13 bases between them. The CDR3 sequence: CASASGLAEAFF. The CDR3, as DNA: TGTGCCAGCGCCTCCGGATTGGCTGAAGCTTTCTTT.

The chain is built from TRBV7-2 and TRBJ1-1; 9 bases agree with TRBD1. There are 15 residues in the CDR3. Per germline, CDR1 SGHTA and CDR2 FQGNSA. The junction had 9 bases not matched to a gene; V was cut back by 4 bases and J by 6 bases. The CDR3 sequence is CASSSQGQGRAEAFF. CDR3 coding DNA: TGTGCCAGCAGCTCCCAGGGACAGGGAAGAGCTGAAGCTTTCTTT.

This clonotype was seen many times. A clone one base away is much larger, so this may be a read error. This chain connects TRBV3-1 to TRBJ1-2; D call uncertain. The length of the CDR3 is 12 residues. The germline V gene has CDR1 LGHDT and CDR2 YNNKEL (reference sequence). Trimming took off 5 bases at V and 4 bases at J, with 8 bases between the two ends. The CDR3 coding sequence is TGTGCCAGCAGCTACACGACCTATGGCTACACCTTC. Protein: CASSYTTYGYTF.

This clonotype was found many times. This chain connects TRBV7-9 to TRBJ2-7; 9 bases line up with TRBD1. Germline CDR1 is SEHNR and CDR2 is FQNEAQ (reference sequence). V was pared by 2 bases and J by 7 bases, with 6 bases of the junction left unmatched. This CDR3 has 14 residues. The DNA of the CDR3 is TGTGCCAGCAGCTTACCGGGACAGGGAGAAGAGCAGTACTTC. It yields the protein CASSLPGQGEEQYF.

The table lists this clonotype with many counts. This chain links TRBV7-3 with TRBJ1-3, with D unresolved. V dropped 6 bases and J dropped 0 bases, with 9 bases sitting between them. CDR1 and CDR2 (germline): SGHTA, FQGTGA. The CDR3 runs 14 residues. The CDR3 spells CASRKTSSGNTIYF. CDR3 in DNA: TGTGCCAGCAGGAAGACGAGCTCTGGAAACACCATATATTTT.

This clonotype appeared once. The CDR3 sequence is CASSYQGAREQYF. DNA of the CDR3: TGTGCCAGCAGTTACCAGGGGGCGCGCGAGCAGTACTTC. The chain couples TRBV6-5 to TRBJ2-7; 8 positions agree with TRBD1. With V trimmed by 2 bases and J by 6 bases, 3 bases remained unmatched. This CDR3 has 13 residues. Germline CDR1 and CDR2: MNHEY and SVGAGI.

As DNA, the CDR3 is TGTGCCAGTAGTCCCCGGGGGAGGGGTTCGTCCTACGAGCAGTACTTC. Its translation is CASSPRGRGSSYEQYF. The chain has TRBV19 and TRBJ2-7, with 7 bases lining up with TRBD2. The CDR3 covers 16 residues. Losses at the gene ends were 5 bases for V and 1 base for J; bases not matched to a gene: 11. The germline V gene has CDR1 LNHDA and CDR2 SQIVND (reference sequence). Variable domain in full (rest from reference TRBV19 and TRBJ2-7): DGGITQSPKYLFRKEGQNVTLSCEQNLNHDAMYWYRQDPGQGLRLIYYSQIVNDFQKGDIAEGYSVSREKKESFPLTVTSAQKNPTAFYLCASSPRGRGSSYEQYFGPGTRLTVT.

This rearrangement joins TRBV3-1 to TRBJ1-2; 7 bases map to TRBD1. The CDR3 extends over 17 amino acids. Trimming removed 0 bases from V and 8 bases from J; junction bases left unmatched: 15. The germline V gene encodes CDR1 LGHDT and CDR2 YNNKEL (reference sequence). CDR3 nucleotides: TGTGCCAGCAGCCAAGATGGCCAGGGGGAGGTGCGATACGGCTACACCTTC. Translation gives CASSQDGQGEVRYGYTF.

This chain links TRBV4-2 with TRBJ2-5; a weak D match, TRBD1 (6 bases). With 0 bases removed from V and 9 bases from J, the gap between germline ends came to 11 bases. The CDR3 contains 13 residues. The germline V gene has CDR1 LGHNA and CDR2 YNFKEQ. The CDR3 reads CASSQDPQGSQYF. In nucleotides, the CDR3 is TGTGCCAGCAGCCAAGATCCTCAGGGGTCCCAGTACTTC.

This clonotype has only a few counts. The J gene is TRBJ2-1, the V gene TRBV5-8; perhaps TRBD2 as D (6 bases). Trimming shortened V by 2 bases and J by 8 bases, and 14 bases separated the two germline ends. The CDR3 loop spans 14 amino acids. Germline V gives CDR1 SGHTS, CDR2 YDEGEE. CDR3 bases: TGTGCCAGCAGCTTCGGTGGGGGGATCGATGAGCAGTTCTTC. This translates into CASSFGGGIDEQFF.

This clonotype was observed a few times. This chain connects TRBV20-1 to TRBJ1-5, with 8 nucleotides matching TRBD1. Germline V gives CDR1 DFQATT, CDR2 SNEGSKA (reference sequence). The CDR3 extends over 16 amino acids. V lost 4 bases, J lost 4 bases, and 12 bases stayed unmatched. Here the CDR3 DNA reads TGCAGTGCTATTTATCCCGGGACAGGCTTGAATCAGCCCCAGCATTTT. It codes for CSAIYPGTGLNQPQHF.

At least ten counts were recorded for this clonotype. V usage is TRBV4-1 and J usage is TRBJ2-5; 10 bases match TRBD2. This CDR3 spans 15 amino acids. Germline V gene lookup returns CDR1 MGHRA and CDR2 YSYEKL. Germline trimming cut 4 bases from V and 3 bases from J; bases unmatched to any gene: 5. DNA for the CDR3: TGCGCCAGCAGCCCCTACCTAGCGGGAGAAGAGACCCAGTACTTC. This translates into CASSPYLAGEETQYF.

This chain links TRBV6-5 with TRBJ1-1; D uncertain. V shed 0 bases and J shed 1 base, with 9 bases lying between them. Germline V gene lookup returns CDR1 MNHEY and CDR2 SVGAGI. CDR3 length equals 15 residues. The CDR3 sequence: CASSYSVPENTEAFF. DNA for the CDR3: TGTGCCAGCAGTTACTCCGTTCCAGAGAACACTGAAGCTTTCTTT.

The chain recombines TRBV19 with TRBJ1-5; D not certain. The CDR3 has 13 amino acids. The V end lost 6 bases, the J end lost 8 bases, and 14 bases lay between the germline ends. Germline assignment: CDR1 LNHDA and CDR2 SQIVND (reference sequence). For the CDR3, the DNA is TGTGCCAGTAGACCCGAAACAGTGGAGCCCCAGCATTTT. As protein: CASRPETVEPQHF. The whole variable domain, remainder taken from reference TRBV19 and TRBJ1-5, is DGGITQSPKYLFRKEGQNVTLSCEQNLNHDAMYWYRQDPGQGLRLIYYSQIVNDFQKGDIAEGYSVSREKKESFPLTVTSAQKNPTAFYLCASRPETVEPQHFGDGTRLSIL.

This clonotype appeared many times. The chain uses TRBV7-2 and TRBJ2-3, with 7 bases fitting TRBD2. The CDR3 consists of 14 residues. Germline CDR1 and CDR2: SGHTA and FQGNSA. Losses at the gene ends were 7 bases for V and 7 bases for J; bases not matched to a gene: 11. The CDR3 protein is CASIPRDYQNTQYF. The CDR3 DNA sequence: TGTGCCAGCATACCCCGGGACTACCAAAATACGCAGTATTTT.

This clonotype was counted many times. The chain joins TRBV5-1 to TRBJ1-1; D not certain. The germline V and J ends were trimmed by 0 bases and 6 bases, with 18 bases remaining between them. This CDR3 is built from 16 residues. The germline CDR1 and CDR2 sequences are SGHRS and YFSETQ. The chain's CDR3 is CASSLGPDVQGAEAFF. Written as DNA, the CDR3 is TGCGCCAGCAGCTTGGGGCCAGATGTACAAGGCGCTGAAGCTTTCTTT.

The chain has TRBV3-1 and TRBJ1-1, with TRBD1 matching over 7 bases. Germline loops: CDR1 LGHDT, CDR2 YNNKEL (reference sequence). This CDR3 contains 15 residues. J was trimmed by 0 bases and V by 4 bases; bases with no gene match: 5. The CDR3 region is CASSRGQVMNTEAFF. CDR3 in DNA: TGTGCCAGCAGCCGCGGACAGGTCATGAACACTGAAGCTTTCTTT.